This TCR beta chain originates from a study of human T cells and chemical hapten exposure. Background on the study: Across the whole study, which lasted around 25 weeks, patients were given diphenylcyclopropenone on the scalp once a week. TCR yield per sample varied, mainly due to pooled library volumes. Upper back patch tests used 0.01% DPC, scored after 6 days.

Note on this clonotype: One end of the junction is discordant with germline, which a read error may explain.

The CDR3 sequence is 13 residues long. CDR1 and CDR2 from the germline V gene are SSHAT and FNYEAQ (reference sequence). Time point specified: pre-sensitization, week 0. Regarding treatment: therapeutic diphenylcyclopropenone sensitization with weekly scalp DPC. Per the original data handling: Sample TCR counts, which ranged from 23,224 to 690,600, had a median of approximately 100,000. TCRdb analysed the RACE reads with MiXCR anew, one entry per CDR3 protein. The V and J calls follow TCRdb's processing rather than the paper's. The table lists around 260,000 distinct CDR3 sequences, 7% to 10% of them singletons.

This chain joins TRBV7-7 and TRBJ2-3; D gene unclear. The receptor was isolated from a woman in her thirties or forties with alopecia areata. Some clones in this sample may be carry-over from other donors' samples. This sample comprised whole blood, obtained in connection with sensitization to the hapten diphenylcyclopropenone (DPC). DNA for the CDR3: TGTGCTAGCAGCTTAGTAAGGGCCGATACGCAGTATTTT. Protein: CASSLVRADTQYF.